The rows below give T cell receptor beta chains drawn from one sample of a study of T-cell reconstitution after alpha-beta-depleted transplantation in children. One entry per CDR3 protein, called by TCRdb with MiXCR from the PCR reads. There are more than 120,000 distinct CDR3 sequences in the sample; roughly 8.8% occur only once, and 18% lies in the top ten. Specimen: PBMCs, mostly from graft donor cells, collected 180 days after TCRalphabeta/CD19-depleted stem cell transplant. These receptors were obtained from a female patient aged 2-15 years who had a stem cell transplant for congenital amegakaryocytic thrombocytopenia, so the T cells may come from the graft donor. Both conserved end residues are part of each CDR3. The order of the fields is J gene, clone size, V gene, D gene, CDR3 DNA, CDR3 protein. A D gene is named only where the DNA matches it firmly. Not all rows give a size; the values are once, few, many and, for expanded clones, a class.

TRBJ2-1,.,TRBV29-1,TRBD2,TGCAGCGTTGAATCCCCCCCGGGGGGTAGTTACAATGAGCAGTTCTTC,CSVESPPGGSYNEQFF
TRBJ1-2,.,TRBV2,.,TGTGCCAGCCCCCCAGCGGGGATCCAAACTAACTATGGCTACACCTTC,CASPPAGIQTNYGYTF
TRBJ2-3,many,TRBV5-4,.,TGTGCCAGCAGCTTGGAGGGCACAGATACGCAGTATTTT,CASSLEGTDTQYF
TRBJ1-6,many,TRBV15,.,TGTGCCACCAGCAGAGACCCGACAGGCCTAAATAATTCACCCCTCCACTTT,CATSRDPTGLNNSPLHF
TRBJ2-2,many,TRBV11-2,TRBD1,TGTGCCAGCAGCTTAGAAATTCAGGGGGCTATGAACACCGGGGAGCTGTTTTTT,CASSLEIQGAMNTGELFF
TRBJ1-2,few,TRBV7-2,TRBD1,TGTGCCAGCAGCTTAGCCGGGACAGGGAACGGCTACACCTTC,CASSLAGTGNGYTF
TRBJ2-3,.,TRBV5-1,TRBD2,TGCGCCAGCAGCTTGGTTTCTAGCGGGAGACCAGATACGCAGTATTTT,CASSLVSSGRPDTQYF
TRBJ2-2,.,TRBV30,.,TGTGCCTGGAGTGCGATCACCGGGGAGCTGTTTTTT,CAWSAITGELFF
TRBJ1-5,many,TRBV20-1,TRBD1,TGCAGTGGACAGGGTCATAGCAATCAGCCCCAGCATTTT,CSGQGHSNQPQHF
TRBJ2-1,many,TRBV3-1,.,TGTGCCAGCAGCCAGAACATAGCGGTTAGCAATGAGCAGTTCTTC,CASSQNIAVSNEQFF
TRBJ2-2,many,TRBV7-2,.,TGTGCCAGCAGCTTACGCGTAGCGAACACCGGGGAGCTGTTTTTT,CASSLRVANTGELFF
TRBJ2-5,many,TRBV29-1,TRBD1,TGCAGCGTTGCCGGGACAGTAGAGACCCAGTACTTC,CSVAGTVETQYF
TRBJ1-6,many,TRBV4-1,.,TGCGCCAGCAGCCCTGGTCCGATCAGGGGAGAGAATTCACCCCTCCACTTT,CASSPGPIRGENSPLHF
TRBJ1-3,many,TRBV5-5,.,TGTGCCAGCAGCTTGTTAACGGGGGCTGGAAACACCATATATTTT,CASSLLTGAGNTIYF
TRBJ1-2,many,TRBV9,.,TGTGCCAGCAGCAAGGCCACTACTAACTATGGCTACACCTTC,CASSKATTNYGYTF
TRBJ1-6,many,TRBV12-3/TRBV12-4,TRBD1,TGTGCCAGCAGCAGGGACAGAAATAATTCACCCCTCCACTTT,CASSRDRNNSPLHF
TRBJ2-1,many,TRBV7-9,.,TGTGCCAGCAGCTCTCTCAGCCGGTTTAACAATGAGCAGTTCTTC,CASSSLSRFNNEQFF
TRBJ1-1,many,TRBV20-1,.,TGCAGTGCTGCCCTCGGACCCGAAGCTTTCTTT,CSAALGPEAFF
TRBJ2-6,many,TRBV9,TRBD2,TGTGCCAGCAGCGCAGCGGGAGCTGGGGCCAACGTCCTGACTTTC,CASSAAGAGANVLTF
TRBJ2-5,many,TRBV28,TRBD1,TGTGCCAGCAGTGACGTCCCAGGGGGTCGAGAGACCCAGTACTTC,CASSDVPGGRETQYF
TRBJ2-2,.,TRBV3-1,.,TGTGCCAGCAGCCCGCCCTCGACCGGCGGGGAGCTGTTTTTT,CASSPPSTGGELFF
TRBJ1-1,many,TRBV7-8,.,TGTGCCAGCAGCTCATGGTTGTACGGGAGTAACACTGAAGCTTTCTTT,CASSSWLYGSNTEAFF
TRBJ2-3,few,TRBV5-5,TRBD1,TGTGCCAGCAGCTCGGACAGGGCGAGGACAGATACGCAGTATTTT,CASSSDRARTDTQYF
TRBJ2-5,few,TRBV28,.,TGTGCCAGCAGTCCCGCGGGACAGTACCAAGAGACCCAGTACTTC,CASSPAGQYQETQYF
TRBJ2-5,many,TRBV29-1,TRBD1,TGCAGCGTTGAACGGGACAGCCAAGAGACCCAGTACTTC,CSVERDSQETQYF
TRBJ2-7,many,TRBV5-1,.,TGCGCCAGCAGCCCCAGGACGGGGTCGACCTACGAGCAGTACTTC,CASSPRTGSTYEQYF
TRBJ2-1,few,TRBV27,TRBD2,TGTGCCAGCAGTCCGCAAACGCCGGGACTAGCGGGGAACAATGAGCAGTTCTTC,CASSPQTPGLAGNNEQFF
TRBJ2-2,many,TRBV5-1,.,TGCGCCAGCAGCTTCGGGCCAGCAAACACCGGGGAGCTGTTTTTT,CASSFGPANTGELFF
TRBJ2-3,many,TRBV10-3,.,TGTGCCATCAGTGGGGGGATCGGGACAGATACGCAGTATTTT,CAISGGIGTDTQYF
TRBJ2-5,many,TRBV4-2,TRBD1,TGTGCCAGCAGCTTTCCCGGGACAGGGGGCGTGGAGACCCAGTACTTC,CASSFPGTGGVETQYF
TRBJ2-7,many,TRBV12-3/TRBV12-4,.,TGTGCCAGCAGCCTTAGTGGGGAAGGCCTCGAGCAGTACTTC,CASSLSGEGLEQYF
TRBJ2-1,many,TRBV11-1,.,TGTGCCAGCAGTAACCGGGATAGCACCTACAATGAGCAGTTCTTC,CASSNRDSTYNEQFF
TRBJ2-1,few,TRBV7-2,.,TGTGCCAGCAGTGACTTAGCGAGGGGGTCAAAAGGCAATGAGCAGTTCTTC,CASSDLARGSKGNEQFF
TRBJ2-1,few,TRBV7-2,TRBD2,TGTGCCAGCAGCCTACTTAGCGGGAGTGGGAATGAGCAGTTCTTC,CASSLLSGSGNEQFF
TRBJ1-1,few,TRBV19,.,TGTGCCAGTAGTGACAACAGGGTTGACACTGAAGCTTTCTTT,CASSDNRVDTEAFF
TRBJ2-1,few,TRBV7-2,TRBD2,TGTGCCAGCAGCCCTCGGACTAGGAATGAGCAGTTCTTC,CASSPRTRNEQFF
TRBJ2-7,.,TRBV30,.,TGTGCCTGGAATCCAGCGGGCTACGAGCAGTACTTC,CAWNPAGYEQYF
TRBJ2-1,.,TRBV4-3,TRBD2,TGCGCCAGCAGCACTAATGGGGGGACTAGCGGCCCCAATGAGCAGTTCTTC,CASSTNGGTSGPNEQFF